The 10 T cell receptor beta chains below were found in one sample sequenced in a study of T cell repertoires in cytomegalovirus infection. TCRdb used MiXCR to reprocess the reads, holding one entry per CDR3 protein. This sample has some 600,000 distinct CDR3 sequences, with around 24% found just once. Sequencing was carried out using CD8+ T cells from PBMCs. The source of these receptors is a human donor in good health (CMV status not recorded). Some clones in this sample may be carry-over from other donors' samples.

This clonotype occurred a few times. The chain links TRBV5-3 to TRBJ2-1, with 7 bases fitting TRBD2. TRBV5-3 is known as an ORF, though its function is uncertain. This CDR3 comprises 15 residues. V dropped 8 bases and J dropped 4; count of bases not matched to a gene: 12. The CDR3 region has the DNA TGTGCCAGCAGCATCCACAGCGGGGATTACAATGAGCAGTTCTTC. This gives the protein CASSIHSGDYNEQFF.

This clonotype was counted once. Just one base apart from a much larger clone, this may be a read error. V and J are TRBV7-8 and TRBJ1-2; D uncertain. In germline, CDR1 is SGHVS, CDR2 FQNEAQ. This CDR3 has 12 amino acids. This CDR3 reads CANSLVGIGYTF. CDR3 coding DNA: TGTGCCAACAGCTTAGTGGGGATTGGCTACACCTTC.

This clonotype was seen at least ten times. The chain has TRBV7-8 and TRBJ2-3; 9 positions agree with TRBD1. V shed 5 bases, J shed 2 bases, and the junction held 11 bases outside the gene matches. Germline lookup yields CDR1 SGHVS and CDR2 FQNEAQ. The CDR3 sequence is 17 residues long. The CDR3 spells CASSPGQGWATTDTQYF. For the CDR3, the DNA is TGTGCCAGCAGCCCAGGACAGGGGTGGGCCACCACAGATACGCAGTATTTT.

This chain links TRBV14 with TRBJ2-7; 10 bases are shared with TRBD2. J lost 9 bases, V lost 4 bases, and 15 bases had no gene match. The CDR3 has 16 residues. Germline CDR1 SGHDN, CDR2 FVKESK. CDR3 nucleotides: TGTGCCAGCAGCCCCGACCTCGGGCTAGCGGGGGATACGCAGTACTTC. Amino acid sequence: CASSPDLGLAGDTQYF.

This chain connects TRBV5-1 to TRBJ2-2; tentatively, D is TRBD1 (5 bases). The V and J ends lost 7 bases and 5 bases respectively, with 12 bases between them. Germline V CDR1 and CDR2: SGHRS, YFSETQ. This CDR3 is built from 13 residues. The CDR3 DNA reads TGCGCCAGCGGGGCACATCGGACCGGGGAGCTGTTTTTT. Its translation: CASGAHRTGELFF.

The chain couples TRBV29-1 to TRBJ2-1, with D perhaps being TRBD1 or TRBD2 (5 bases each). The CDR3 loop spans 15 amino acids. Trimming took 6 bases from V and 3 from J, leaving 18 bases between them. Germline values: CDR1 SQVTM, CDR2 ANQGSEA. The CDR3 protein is CSVHGGSPLYNEQFF. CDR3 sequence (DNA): TGCAGCGTCCATGGGGGTAGTCCGCTCTACAATGAGCAGTTCTTC.

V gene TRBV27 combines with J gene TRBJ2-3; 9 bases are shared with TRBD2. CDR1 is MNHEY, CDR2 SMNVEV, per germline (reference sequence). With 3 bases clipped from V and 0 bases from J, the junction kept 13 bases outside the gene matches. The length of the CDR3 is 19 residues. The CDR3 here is CASSFRGGARAYSTDTQYF. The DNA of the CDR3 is TGTGCCAGCAGTTTTCGCGGGGGGGCCCGAGCATATAGCACAGATACGCAGTATTTT.

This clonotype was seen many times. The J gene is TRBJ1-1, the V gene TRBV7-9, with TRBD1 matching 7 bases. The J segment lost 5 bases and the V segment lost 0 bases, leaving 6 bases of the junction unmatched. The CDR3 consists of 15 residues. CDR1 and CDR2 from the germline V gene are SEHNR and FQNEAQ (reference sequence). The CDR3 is CASSLAAGGETEAFF. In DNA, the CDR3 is TGTGCCAGCAGCTTAGCCGCAGGGGGTGAAACTGAAGCTTTCTTT. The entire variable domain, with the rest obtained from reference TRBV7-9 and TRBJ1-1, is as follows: DTGVSQNPRHKITKRGQNVTFRCDPISEHNRLYWYRQTLGQGPEFLTYFQNEAQLEKSRLLSDRFSAERPKGSFSTLEIQRTEQGDSAMYLCASSLAAGGETEAFFGQGTRLTVV.

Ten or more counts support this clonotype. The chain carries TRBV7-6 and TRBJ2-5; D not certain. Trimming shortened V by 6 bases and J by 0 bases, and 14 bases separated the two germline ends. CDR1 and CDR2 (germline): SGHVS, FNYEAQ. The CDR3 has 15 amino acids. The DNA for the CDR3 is TGTGCCAGCAGGTCCCTTGCCCTGTACCAAGAGACCCAGTACTTC. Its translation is CASRSLALYQETQYF.

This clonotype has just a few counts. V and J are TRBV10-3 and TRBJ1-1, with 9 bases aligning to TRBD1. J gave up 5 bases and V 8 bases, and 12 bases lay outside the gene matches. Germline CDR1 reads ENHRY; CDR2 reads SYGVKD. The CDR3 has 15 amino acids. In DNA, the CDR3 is TGTGCCATCCTTCTCTTGACAGGGGGTAAGACTGAAGCTTTCTTT. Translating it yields CAILLLTGGKTEAFF.